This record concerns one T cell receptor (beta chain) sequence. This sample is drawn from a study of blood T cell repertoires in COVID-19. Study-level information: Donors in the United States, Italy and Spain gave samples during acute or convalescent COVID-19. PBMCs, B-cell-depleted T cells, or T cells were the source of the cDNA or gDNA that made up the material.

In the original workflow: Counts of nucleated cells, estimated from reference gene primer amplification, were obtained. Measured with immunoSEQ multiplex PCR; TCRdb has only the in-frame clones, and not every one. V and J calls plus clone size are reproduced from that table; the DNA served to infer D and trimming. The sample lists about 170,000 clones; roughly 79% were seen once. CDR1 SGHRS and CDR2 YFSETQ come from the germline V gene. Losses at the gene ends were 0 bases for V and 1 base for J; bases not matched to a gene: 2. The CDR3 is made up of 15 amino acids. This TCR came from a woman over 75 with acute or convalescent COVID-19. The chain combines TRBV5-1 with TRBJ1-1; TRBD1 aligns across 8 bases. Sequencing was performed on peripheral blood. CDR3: CASSLGGTGNTEAFF. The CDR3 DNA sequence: TGCGCCAGCAGCTTGGGAGGGACAGGGAACACTGAAGCTTTCTTT. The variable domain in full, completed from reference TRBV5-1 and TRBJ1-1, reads KAGVTQTPRYLIKTRGQQVTLSCSPISGHRSVSWYQQTPGQGLQFLFEYFSETQRNKGNFPGRFSGRQFSNSRSEMNVSTLELGDSALYLCASSLGGTGNTEAFFGQGTRLTVV.